This T cell receptor beta chain is from a study of blood T cells in healthy people across ages. About this clonotype: Its target is not known.

Study results and caveats: TCR beta diversity correlated strongly with naive T cell percentage.

The CDR3 totals 15 residues. Germline lookup yields CDR1 MNHEY and CDR2 SVGAGI. V dropped 2 bases and J dropped 4; count of bases not matched to a gene: 2. A second PCR, run for roughly 7 to 11 cycles, used a sample-barcoded 5' primer plus a J-beta primer mix. TCRdb ran MiXCR on the 5' RACE reads and lists one entry per CDR3 protein. The sample yields 500,000 to 650,000 distinct CDR3 sequences, approximately 26% seen once. In addition, the sample was reused for a study of T cells of mothers and their children. That report notes: With the M1S primer of the second PCR, sample barcodes and 2-4 random nucleotides were added. In unrelated and related pairs, TCR recombination output is shaped in a similar way by thymic selection. Sequencing revealed no T cell clones that were persistent and microchimeric.

Sequencing used blood. The source of this sequence is a boy aged 2 to 10 in good health. The chain uses TRBV6-5 and TRBJ1-6; 7 bases line up with TRBD1. This chain's CDR3 is CASSYAGQYNSPLHF. CDR3 nucleotides: TGTGCCAGCAGTTACGCGGGACAGTATAATTCACCCCTCCACTTT.